The entry below describes one TCR beta chain. The entry originates in a study of T cell clones after liver transplantation. Sequenced by immunoSEQ multiplex PCR; TCRdb stores in-frame clones only, minus some. This sample yields about 70,000 clones, of which roughly 80% are seen a single time; roughly 0.87% belongs to the top ten. Looked up from germline, CDR1 is MNHEY and CDR2 is SMNVEV (reference sequence). V lost 2 bases, J lost 6 bases, and 12 bases lay in between. The CDR3 spans 14 residues. Sequenced here: CD4+ T cells from blood, sampled 12 months after liver transplant. The source of this sequence is a human patient who received a liver transplant. Some T cells may be transferred from the graft donor. This chain joins TRBV27 and TRBJ2-3; no reliable D call. CDR3 region: CASSLRRTIDTQYF. The CDR3 DNA is TGTGCCAGCAGTTTAAGGAGAACCATTGATACGCAGTATTTT.